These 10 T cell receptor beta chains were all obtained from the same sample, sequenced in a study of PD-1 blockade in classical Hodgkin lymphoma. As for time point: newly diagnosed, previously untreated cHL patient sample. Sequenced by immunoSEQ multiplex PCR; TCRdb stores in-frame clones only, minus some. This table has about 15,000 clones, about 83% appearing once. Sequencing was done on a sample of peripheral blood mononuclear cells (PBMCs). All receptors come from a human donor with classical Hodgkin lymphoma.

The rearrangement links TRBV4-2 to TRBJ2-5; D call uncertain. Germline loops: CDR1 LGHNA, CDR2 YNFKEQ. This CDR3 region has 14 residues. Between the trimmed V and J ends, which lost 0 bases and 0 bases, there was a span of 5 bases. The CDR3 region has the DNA TGTGCCAGCAGCCAAGATCTGTACCAAGAGACCCAGTACTTC. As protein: CASSQDLYQETQYF.

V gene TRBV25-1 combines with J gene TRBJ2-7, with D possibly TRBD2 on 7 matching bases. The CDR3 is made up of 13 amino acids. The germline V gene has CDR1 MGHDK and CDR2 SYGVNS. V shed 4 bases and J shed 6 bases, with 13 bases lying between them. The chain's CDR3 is CASSVAGAVEQYF. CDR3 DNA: TGTGCCAGCAGTGTTGCGGGGGCGGTCGAGCAGTACTTC.

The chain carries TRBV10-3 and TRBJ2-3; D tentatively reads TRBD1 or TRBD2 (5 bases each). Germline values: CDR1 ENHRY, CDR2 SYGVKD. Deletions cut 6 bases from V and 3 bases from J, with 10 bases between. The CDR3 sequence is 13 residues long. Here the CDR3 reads CAISGAGTDTQYF. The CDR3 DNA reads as TGTGCCATCAGCGGGGCAGGGACAGATACGCAGTATTTT.

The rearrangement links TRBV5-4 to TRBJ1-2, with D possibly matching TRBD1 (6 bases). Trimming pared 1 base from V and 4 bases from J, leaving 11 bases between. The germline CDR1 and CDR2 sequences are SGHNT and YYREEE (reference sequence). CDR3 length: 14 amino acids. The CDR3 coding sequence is TGTGCCAGCAGCTTGACAGGGACAAGCTATGGCTACACCTTC. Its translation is CASSLTGTSYGYTF.

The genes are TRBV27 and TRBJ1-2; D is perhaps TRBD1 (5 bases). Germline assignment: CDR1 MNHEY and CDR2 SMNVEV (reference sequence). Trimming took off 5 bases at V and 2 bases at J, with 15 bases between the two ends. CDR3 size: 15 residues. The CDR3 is CASSHRDSRNYGYTF. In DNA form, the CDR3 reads TGTGCCAGCAGTCACCGGGACTCCAGGAACTATGGCTACACCTTC.

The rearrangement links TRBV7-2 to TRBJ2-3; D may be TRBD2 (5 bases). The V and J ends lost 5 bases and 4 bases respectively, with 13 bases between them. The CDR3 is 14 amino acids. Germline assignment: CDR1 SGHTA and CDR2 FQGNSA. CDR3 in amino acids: CASSSSGVADTQYF. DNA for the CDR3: TGTGCCAGCAGCAGTTCCGGGGTCGCAGATACGCAGTATTTT.

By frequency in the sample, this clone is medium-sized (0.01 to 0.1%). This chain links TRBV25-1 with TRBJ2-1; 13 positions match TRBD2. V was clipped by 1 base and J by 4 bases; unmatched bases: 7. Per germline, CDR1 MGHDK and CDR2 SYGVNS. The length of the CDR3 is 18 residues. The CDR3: CASSESKLGLAGYNEQFF. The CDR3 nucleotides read TGTGCCAGCAGTGAATCAAAATTGGGACTAGCGGGATACAATGAGCAGTTCTTC.

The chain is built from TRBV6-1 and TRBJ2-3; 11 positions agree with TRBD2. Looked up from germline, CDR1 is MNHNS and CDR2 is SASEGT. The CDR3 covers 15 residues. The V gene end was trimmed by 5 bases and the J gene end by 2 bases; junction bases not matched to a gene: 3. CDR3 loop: CASSRLAGTTDTQYF. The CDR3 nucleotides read TGTGCCAGCAGTCGACTAGCGGGAACCACAGATACGCAGTATTTT.

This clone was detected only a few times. CDR3 in DNA: TGTGCCAGCAGTTGGCAGGGGTCGAACACCGGGGAGCTGTTTTTT. Protein product: CASSWQGSNTGELFF. V and J are TRBV27 and TRBJ2-2, with D possibly TRBD1 on 6 matching bases. Germline loops: CDR1 MNHEY, CDR2 SMNVEV (reference sequence). The CDR3 loop spans 15 amino acids. V was shortened by 4 bases and J by 0 bases, with 9 bases between the two germline ends.

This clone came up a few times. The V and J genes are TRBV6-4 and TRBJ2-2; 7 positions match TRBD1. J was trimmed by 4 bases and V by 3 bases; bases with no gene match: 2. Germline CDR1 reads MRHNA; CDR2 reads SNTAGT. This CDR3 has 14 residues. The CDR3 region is CASSETGRTGELFF. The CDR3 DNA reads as TGTGCCAGCAGTGAGACAGGGCGCACCGGGGAGCTGTTTTTT.